This T cell receptor beta chain originates from a study of blood T cell repertoires in COVID-19. Donors in Cohort 3 who had recovered were those with two negative PCRs, healthcare professional clearance, or resolution of their symptoms. This clone appeared a few times. The germline V gene has CDR1 ENHRY and CDR2 SYGVKD. With V trimmed by 2 bases and J by 9 bases, 10 bases remained unmatched. The CDR3 has 15 amino acids. TCRdb keeps only in-frame clones here, not all; method: immunoSEQ multiplex PCR. The sample lists about 270,000 clones, 88% seen once, with about 1% in the top ten. The J gene is TRBJ2-1, the V gene TRBV10-3, with TRBD2 matching over 7 bases. This clonotype originated in a woman under 40 who had recovered from COVID-19. The material sequenced was PBMCs or T cells enriched from blood (not recorded which). CDR3 loop: CAISEPTHGGGEQFF. The CDR3 DNA follows: TGTGCCATCAGTGAGCCGACTCATGGCGGGGGTGAGCAGTTCTTC.